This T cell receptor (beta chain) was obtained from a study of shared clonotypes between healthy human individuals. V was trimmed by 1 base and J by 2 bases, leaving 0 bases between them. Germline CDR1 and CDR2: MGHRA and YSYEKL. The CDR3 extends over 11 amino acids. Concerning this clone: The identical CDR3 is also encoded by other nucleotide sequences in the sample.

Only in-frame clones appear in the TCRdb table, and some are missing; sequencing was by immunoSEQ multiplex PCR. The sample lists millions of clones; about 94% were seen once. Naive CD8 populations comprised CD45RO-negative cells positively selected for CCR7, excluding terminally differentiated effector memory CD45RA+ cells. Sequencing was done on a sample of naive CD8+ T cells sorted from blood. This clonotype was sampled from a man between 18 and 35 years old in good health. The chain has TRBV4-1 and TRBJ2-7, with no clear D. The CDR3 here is CASSQAYEQYF. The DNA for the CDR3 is TGCGCCAGCAGCCAAGCCTACGAGCAGTACTTC.